This T cell receptor (beta chain) stems from a study of cytomegalovirus exposure and HLA in healthy donors. Whole-study findings and limits: As was reported, the classifier diagnosed cytomegalovirus status with high specificity and sensitivity.

The protocol was immunoSEQ multiplex PCR, while the TCRdb copy is restricted to in-frame clones and leaves out a portion. The table lists 100,000 to 150,000 clones, about 91% of them singletons, with around 2% in the top ten. The germline V gene encodes CDR1 MGHRA and CDR2 YSYEKL. The CDR3 length is 15 residues. The V and J ends lost 0 bases and 2 bases, in that order; junction bases with no gene match: 1. This clone has a single count. The antigen remains unidentified. The V gene is TRBV4-1, the J gene TRBJ2-7, with 10 bases that match TRBD1. This TCR was sampled from a young man in good health and CMV-seronegative. Sequenced input: PBMCs. CDR3 DNA sequence: TGCGCCAGCAGCCAAGAAGGGACAGGGGCCTACGAGCAGTACTTC. Protein sequence: CASSQEGTGAYEQYF.